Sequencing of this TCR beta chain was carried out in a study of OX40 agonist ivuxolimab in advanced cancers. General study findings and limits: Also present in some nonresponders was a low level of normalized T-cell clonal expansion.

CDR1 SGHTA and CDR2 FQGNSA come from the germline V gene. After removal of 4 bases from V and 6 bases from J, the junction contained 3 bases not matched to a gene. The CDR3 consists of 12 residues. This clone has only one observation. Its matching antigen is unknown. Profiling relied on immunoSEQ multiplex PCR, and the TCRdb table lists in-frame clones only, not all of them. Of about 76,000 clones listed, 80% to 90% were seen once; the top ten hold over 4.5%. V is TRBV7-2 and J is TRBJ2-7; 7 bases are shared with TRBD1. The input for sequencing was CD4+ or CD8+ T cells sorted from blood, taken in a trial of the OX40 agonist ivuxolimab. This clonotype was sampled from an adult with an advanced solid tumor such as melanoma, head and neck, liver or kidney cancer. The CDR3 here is CASSWTGPEQYF. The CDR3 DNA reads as TGTGCCAGCAGCTGGACAGGACCCGAGCAGTACTTC.